This entry is about one TCR beta chain. This specimen comes from a study of identical twins. Trimming stripped 6 bases from V and 0 bases from J, with 12 bases between. The CDR3 has 14 residues. Germline V gene lookup returns CDR1 ENHRY and CDR2 SYGVKD. TCRdb processed the 5' RACE reads anew with MiXCR; each CDR3 protein has one entry. The data show 450,000 to 500,000 distinct CDR3 sequences, roughly an eighth seen once. These same records also appear under a second study, on yellow fever vaccine responses in identical twins.

J is TRBJ2-7 and V is TRBV10-3, with a weak D call TRBD2 (6 bases). The sequencing input was CD4+ T cells sorted from blood. This TCR was recovered from a woman between 18 and 30 years old in good health. The DNA for the CDR3 is TGTGCCATCAGCGAGCGGGCCGGCTCCTACGAGCAGTACTTC. It codes for CAISERAGSYEQYF.